Presented here are 24 T cell receptor beta chains from one specimen sequenced in a study of blood T cells in healthy people across ages. A second 7 to 11 cycle PCR used barcoded and J-beta primers. TCRdb passed the 5' RACE reads through MiXCR, listing each CDR3 protein once. The table records some 790,000 distinct CDR3 sequences, roughly 26% of them present only once. The sequencing input was blood. These receptors were taken from an elderly woman in good health.

A remark on this clonotype: This may be a read error: a much more frequent sequence differs by one nucleotide. The chain links TRBV24-1 to TRBJ2-7; the D gene could be TRBD1 or TRBD2 (5 bases each). The length of the CDR3 is 14 residues. Germline V CDR1 and CDR2: KGHDR, SFDVKD. Trimming cost V 7 bases and J 7 bases, with 19 bases left between them. CDR3 residues: CATRDGTVYNEQYF. CDR3 DNA: TGTGCCACCAGGGACGGGACCGTGTACAATGAGCAGTACTTC.

The chain employs TRBV5-5 and TRBJ1-1; D gene ambiguous. This CDR3 is 13 amino acids long. V gave up 0 bases and J gave up 7 bases, with 10 bases separating them. CDR1 is SGHKS, CDR2 YYEKEE, per germline (reference sequence). The CDR3 is CASSLAKGFEAFF. CDR3 sequence (DNA): TGTGCCAGCAGCTTGGCCAAGGGATTTGAAGCTTTCTTT.

This clonotype was counted a few times. The junction and the germline gene differ at one end; a read error may be behind it. The chain has TRBV20-1 and TRBJ1-2; D gene uncertain. This CDR3 region has 13 residues. The V gene's germline CDR1 is DFQATT and CDR2 SNEGSKA (reference sequence). Here the CDR3 reads CNARATFNYGYTF. DNA for the CDR3: TGCAATGCTAGAGCGACATTTAACTATGGCTACACCTTC.

This clonotype was counted ten times or more. The chain joins TRBV6-2 or TRBV6-3 to TRBJ2-5; possibly TRBD2 for D (6 bases). The CDR3 sequence is 14 residues long. CDR1 MNHEY and CDR2 SVGEGT come from the germline V gene. V was shortened by 8 bases and J by 5 bases, with 18 bases between the two germline ends. The CDR3 loop reads CASLRRGVGETQYF. The CDR3 DNA is TGTGCCAGCTTAAGGCGGGGCGTGGGGGAGACCCAGTACTTC.

The chain joins TRBV5-1 to TRBJ2-5, with a weak D call TRBD2 (5 bases). V shed 0 bases and J shed 1 base, with 13 bases lying between them. CDR3 length: 16 amino acids. The germline gives CDR1 SGHRS, CDR2 YFSETQ. The CDR3 region is CASSLGGSGRQETQYF. CDR3 coding DNA: TGCGCCAGCAGCTTGGGAGGGTCAGGACGCCAAGAGACCCAGTACTTC.

This clonotype has a count of ten or more. The DNA of the CDR3 is TGCGCCAGCAGCCAATCGGCGGGGACCGGGGATTGGAATACGCAGTATTTT. It is translated as CASSQSAGTGDWNTQYF. The rearrangement uses TRBV4-3 and TRBJ2-3, with D tentatively TRBD2 (6 bases). Looked up from germline, CDR1 is LGHNA and CDR2 is YSLEER. The CDR3 extends over 17 amino acids. Trimming removed 2 bases at V and 7 bases at J, with 22 bases between.

Remarks on this clonotype: Possible read error: a much larger clone is one base away. The J gene is TRBJ2-7, the V gene TRBV11-2; perhaps TRBD2 as D (6 bases). Germline V lookup: CDR1 SGHAT, CDR2 FQNNGV. V shed 2 bases and J shed 7 bases, with 18 bases lying between them. This CDR3 is 15 amino acids long. This chain's CDR3 is CASSLQTGVRAEQYF. The CDR3 nucleotides read TGTGCCAGCAGCTTACAAACGGGGGTTCGAGCTGAGCAGTACTTC.

This clonotype occurred a few times. The rearrangement uses TRBV6-5 and TRBJ1-5, with D perhaps TRBD1 (5 bases). Trimming took 6 bases from V and 5 from J, leaving 14 bases between them. The CDR3 runs 14 residues. Germline V gene data show CDR1 as MNHEY and CDR2 as SVGAGI. In DNA form, the CDR3 reads TGTGCCAGCAGCCCTAAGACGGGACATCAGCCCCAGCATTTT. Its protein is CASSPKTGHQPQHF.

V is TRBV7-2 and J is TRBJ2-1; tentative D call: TRBD2 (6 bases). Germline loops: CDR1 SGHTA, CDR2 FQGNSA. This CDR3 is built from 17 residues. V gave up 1 base and J gave up 4 bases, with 17 bases separating them. Here the CDR3 DNA reads TGTGCCAGCAGCTTAGGTGATGGCGGGGCGGGGTACAATGAGCAGTTCTTC. Its translation is CASSLGDGGAGYNEQFF. The full variable domain, in which reference TRBV7-2 and TRBJ2-1 provide the parts outside the CDR3, is GAGVSQSPSNKVTEKGKDVELRCDPISGHTALYWYRQSLGQGLEFLIYFQGNSAPDKSGLPSDRFSAERTGGSVSTLTIQRTQQEDSAVYLCASSLGDGGAGYNEQFFGPGTRLTVL.

Ten or more counts support this clonotype. A much larger clone sits a single nucleotide away, making a read error possible. This rearrangement joins TRBV12-3 or TRBV12-4 to TRBJ2-1; TRBD1 matches at 8 bases. The CDR3 extends over 14 amino acids. Germline trimming cut 4 bases from V and 8 bases from J; bases unmatched to any gene: 7. The CDR3 DNA reads TGTGCCAGCAGTTGTCGGCAGGGGGCCTATGAGCAGTTCTTC. It specifies CASSCRQGAYEQFF.

The J gene is TRBJ2-5, the V gene TRBV3-1; 11 bases map to TRBD2. The CDR3 runs to 16 residues. CDR1 and CDR2 from the germline V gene are LGHDT and YNNKEL (reference sequence). V lost 1 base and J lost 11; bases outside the gene matches: 12. Here the CDR3 DNA reads TGTGCCAGCAGCCAAGGGACGGGACTAGCGGTGGGGGAGCAGTACTTC. Translating gives CASSQGTGLAVGEQYF.

This clonotype was seen at least ten times. V is TRBV7-2 and J is TRBJ1-6; D gene ambiguous. V was clipped by 5 bases and J by 0 bases, with 17 bases between them. CDR1 is SGHTA and CDR2 is FQGNSA in the germline V gene. CDR3 length: 18 residues. In DNA form, the CDR3 reads TGTGCCAGCAGCACGCGTAAGGGTTCAAGCTCCTATAATTCACCCCTCCACTTT. This encodes CASSTRKGSSSYNSPLHF.

The CDR3 DNA is TGTGCCAGCAGCTTTAGGTCAAACGGAGAGACCCAGTACTTC. Protein product: CASSFRSNGETQYF. This chain uses TRBV11-2 with TRBJ2-5; no definite D call. Germline CDR1 SGHAT, CDR2 FQNNGV. The CDR3 consists of 14 residues. V was clipped by 3 bases and J by 4 bases, with 12 bases between them.

This clonotype was recorded a few times. This chain connects TRBV5-1 to TRBJ1-5; 7 nucleotides match TRBD1. CDR3 size: 15 residues. CDR1 SGHRS and CDR2 YFSETQ come from the germline V gene. Trimming took 0 bases from V and 7 from J; bases not matched to a gene: 7. CDR3: CASSLATGQNQPQHF. Here the CDR3 DNA reads TGCGCCAGCAGCTTGGCGACAGGGCAAAACCAGCCCCAGCATTTT.

This clonotype was counted at least ten times. Here the CDR3 DNA reads TGTGCCAGCAGTCCCACAGGCAAAGAGCAGTTCTTC. This gives the protein CASSPTGKEQFF. The chain uses TRBV6-5 and TRBJ2-1, with D possibly being TRBD1 (5 bases). The germline V and J ends were trimmed by 5 bases and 10 bases, with 12 bases remaining between them. The CDR3 is 12 residues long. Germline lookup yields CDR1 MNHEY and CDR2 SVGAGI.

The rearrangement joins TRBV27 to TRBJ1-1, with D unresolved. From germline, CDR1 is MNHEY and CDR2 SMNVEV (reference sequence). V was clipped by 3 bases and J by 1 base, with 6 bases between them. This CDR3 is 13 amino acids long. The CDR3 coding sequence is TGTGCCAGCAGTTTTTGGGCGAACACTGAAGCTTTCTTT. Residues: CASSFWANTEAFF.

The sample holds a few counts of this clonotype. V is TRBV11-3 and J is TRBJ2-1; D not certain. The CDR3 runs 12 residues. The germline gives CDR1 SGHNT, CDR2 YENEEA. V gave up 6 bases and J gave up 8 bases, with 11 bases separating them. The CDR3 coding sequence is TGTGCCAGCAGTAACAATGAAGATGAGCAGTTCTTC. It translates to CASSNNEDEQFF.

As to this clonotype: Possible read error: a much larger clone is one base away. The chain is built from TRBV7-8 and TRBJ2-7; TRBD2 matches at 8 bases. CDR3 length equals 12 residues. With 7 bases clipped from V and 10 bases from J, the junction kept 9 bases outside the gene matches. CDR1 is SGHVS and CDR2 is FQNEAQ in the germline V gene. The CDR3 nucleotides are TGTGCCAGCATCCTCTCGGGGGGGCCCCAGTACTTC. This encodes CASILSGGPQYF.

This chain connects TRBV6-1 to TRBJ2-7, with 13 nucleotides matching TRBD2. This CDR3 comprises 16 residues. Germline V CDR1 and CDR2: MNHNS, SASEGT. Trimming cost V 2 bases and J 3 bases; bases outside gene matches: 4. CDR3 residues: CASSEIRLAGGYEQYF. In DNA form, the CDR3 reads TGTGCCAGCAGTGAAATCCGACTAGCGGGGGGCTACGAGCAGTACTTC.

Note on this clonotype: This may be a read error: a much more frequent sequence differs by one nucleotide. The chain employs TRBV6-1 and TRBJ2-3; the D is unclear. V was shortened by 6 bases and J by 5 bases, with 24 bases between the two germline ends. Germline V gene sequence: CDR1 MNHNS, CDR2 SASEGT. The CDR3 covers 17 residues. The chain's CDR3 is CASRPPPLTPKGDTQYF. Written as DNA, the CDR3 is TGTGCCAGCAGACCTCCCCCGCTAACGCCTAAGGGAGATACGCAGTATTTT.

A remark on this clonotype: Possible read error: a much larger clone is one base away. The V gene is TRBV6-5, the J gene TRBJ2-5; D is unclear. The DNA end lines up better with TRBJ2-1; the J call may be wrong. Germline CDR1 is MNHEY and CDR2 is SVGAGI. The CDR3 loop spans 14 amino acids. The CDR3 coding sequence is TGTGCCAGCAGGACCCGGTCGCAGGTGGAGACCCAGTTCTTC. Protein product: CASRTRSQVETQFF.

This clonotype came up a few times. The chain has TRBV30 and TRBJ2-3, with D perhaps matching TRBD1 or TRBD2 (6 bases each). The germline gives CDR1 GTSNPN, CDR2 SVGIG (reference sequence). The V end lost 3 bases, the J end lost 3 bases, and 16 bases lay between the germline ends. The CDR3 contains 15 residues. The CDR3 here is CAWSKNGGGTDTQYF. CDR3 nucleotides: TGTGCCTGGAGCAAAAACGGAGGGGGAACAGATACGCAGTATTTT.

V and J are TRBV7-2 and TRBJ2-3; TRBD2 might be the D (5 bases). V was clipped by 0 bases and J by 1 base, with 14 bases between them. Germline V gene lookup returns CDR1 SGHTA and CDR2 FQGNSA. This CDR3 is built from 17 residues. CDR3 sequence: CASSLAAREGGTDTQYF. The CDR3 coding sequence is TGTGCCAGCAGCTTAGCAGCTCGAGAGGGCGGCACAGATACGCAGTATTTT.

This clonotype showed up many times. The chain has TRBV6-6 and TRBJ2-3; 8 nucleotides align to TRBD2. Germline loops: CDR1 MNHNY, CDR2 SVGAGI (reference sequence). V shed 6 bases and J 2 bases; nucleotides not matched to a gene: 7. The CDR3 contains 15 residues. Here the CDR3 reads CASSPTSGNTDTQYF. The CDR3, as DNA: TGTGCCAGCAGCCCTACTAGCGGAAACACAGATACGCAGTATTTT.